Each of the 13 T cell receptor beta chains below was sequenced from the same sample in a study of T cells in narcolepsy. The repertoire was sequenced with immunoSEQ multiplex PCR; TCRdb's copy has only in-frame clones and lacks some. In the table there are roughly 35,000 clones, under 85% of which are singletons. The sequencing input was CD45RA- memory CD4+ T cells from PBMCs. The origin of the receptors is a human donor with narcolepsy.

CDR3 nucleotides: TGTGCCAGCAGCGTAGGGCCCTACGAGCAGTACTTC. This sequence encodes CASSVGPYEQYF. The chain couples TRBV7-2 to TRBJ2-7; D remains ambiguous. Germline-derived CDR1 and CDR2 are SGHTA and FQGNSA. CDR3 size: 12 residues. Trimming removed 5 bases from V and 2 bases from J, with 7 bases in between.

This rearrangement joins TRBV6-1 to TRBJ2-1, with 8 bases matching TRBD1. CDR3 length equals 14 residues. After removal of 7 bases from V and 9 bases from J, the junction contained 11 bases not matched to a gene. Germline CDR1 MNHNS, CDR2 SASEGT. The CDR3 nucleotides are TGTGCCAGCAAACCGGGACAGGCCAACTCTGAGCAGTTCTTC. This encodes CASKPGQANSEQFF.

The V call is TRBV2, the J call TRBJ2-7, with D unclear. Trimming took off 6 bases at V and 7 bases at J, with 10 bases between the two ends. This CDR3 comprises 11 residues. Germline lookup yields CDR1 SNHLY and CDR2 FYNNEI. Here the CDR3 reads CASSPLSEQYF. Here the CDR3 DNA reads TGTGCCAGCAGCCCTTTGAGTGAGCAGTACTTC.

The V and J genes are TRBV5-1 and TRBJ2-7; TRBD1 is a possible D gene (6 bases). The V end was cut by 4 bases, the J end by 5 bases, with 10 bases between. CDR3 size: 12 residues. Per the germline V gene, CDR1 is SGHRS and CDR2 is YFSETQ. DNA for the CDR3: TGCGCCAGCAGCGTACAGGGTCACGAGCAGTACTTC. Its protein is CASSVQGHEQYF.

This clone appeared a single time. The rearrangement joins TRBV19 to TRBJ2-3, with 8 bases identical to TRBD1. V gave up 4 bases and J gave up 0 bases; unmatched junction bases: 3. Germline V lookup: CDR1 LNHDA, CDR2 SQIVND (reference sequence). This CDR3 has 15 residues. CDR3 sequence: CASSTGGTSTDTQYF. Written as DNA, the CDR3 is TGTGCCAGTAGTACAGGGGGCACTAGCACAGATACGCAGTATTTT.

The table lists this clone with a few counts. The rearrangement joins TRBV18 to TRBJ1-2, with D unresolved. With 6 bases removed from V and 4 bases from J, the gap between germline ends came to 18 bases. Germline V gene lookup returns CDR1 KGHSH and CDR2 LQKENI. The CDR3 has 15 amino acids. CDR3 region: CASSSQREVSYGYTF. CDR3 bases: TGTGCCAGCTCCTCCCAGAGGGAGGTAAGCTATGGCTACACCTTC.

The rearrangement uses TRBV30 and TRBJ1-2; TRBD1 is a possible D gene (5 bases). The germline V gene encodes CDR1 GTSNPN and CDR2 SVGIG (reference sequence). The CDR3 sequence is 13 residues long. V shed 0 bases and J shed 6 bases, with 11 bases lying between them. The CDR3, as DNA: TGTGCCTGGAGTGTACAAGGGACGAATGGCTACACCTTC. This translates into CAWSVQGTNGYTF.

The chain links TRBV9 to TRBJ1-1, with TRBD1 matching 9 bases. J gave up 5 bases and V 0 bases, and 5 bases lay outside the gene matches. Per germline, CDR1 SGDLS and CDR2 YYNGEE. This CDR3 has 15 residues. The CDR3 loop reads CASSVATGGLTEAFF. CDR3 nucleotide sequence: TGTGCCAGCAGCGTAGCAACAGGGGGCCTAACTGAAGCTTTCTTT.

This chain joins TRBV6-1 and TRBJ2-1, with 9 positions matching TRBD1. CDR3 length: 14 amino acids. Germline trimming cut 5 bases from V and 4 bases from J; bases unmatched to any gene: 3. Looked up from germline, CDR1 is MNHNS and CDR2 is SASEGT. The CDR3 DNA sequence: TGTGCCAGCAGTCCGACAGGGGGGTACAATGAGCAGTTCTTC. Translating gives CASSPTGGYNEQFF.

J is TRBJ2-3 and V is TRBV7-2; tentatively, D is TRBD2 (5 bases). CDR3 length: 13 amino acids. The germline V gene encodes CDR1 SGHTA and CDR2 FQGNSA. Trimming took off 5 bases at V and 6 bases at J, with 12 bases between the two ends. Here the CDR3 reads CASSPQRADTQYF. The DNA of the CDR3 is TGTGCCAGCAGCCCCCAGAGGGCGGATACGCAGTATTTT.

The chain carries TRBV5-4 and TRBJ2-3; 11 bases align to TRBD2. Germline CDR1 SGHNT, CDR2 YYREEE (reference sequence). CDR3 length equals 15 residues. V lost 4 bases, J lost 5 bases, and 6 bases stayed unmatched. The CDR3 nucleotides are TGTGCCAGCAGCCGTAGCGGGGGGGCGAGAGATACGCAGTATTTT. The encoded protein is CASSRSGGARDTQYF.

The table lists this clone with a few counts. V is TRBV7-2 and J is TRBJ1-2; D perhaps matches TRBD1 (6 bases). The V gene lost 0 bases and the J gene lost 5 bases, with 19 bases spanning the gap. The CDR3 is made up of 17 amino acids. The V gene's germline CDR1 is SGHTA and CDR2 FQGNSA. The CDR3 DNA follows: TGTGCCAGCAGCTTAGCTTGGCAGGGGAATCCTGCTTATGGCTACACCTTC. It is translated as CASSLAWQGNPAYGYTF. The full variable domain, completed using reference TRBV7-2 and TRBJ1-2, is GAGVSQSPSNKVTEKGKDVELRCDPISGHTALYWYRQSLGQGLEFLIYFQGNSAPDKSGLPSDRFSAERTGGSVSTLTIQRTQQEDSAVYLCASSLAWQGNPAYGYTFGSGTRLTVV.

The chain joins TRBV4-2 to TRBJ1-2; D gene unclear. V shed 8 bases and J shed 8 bases, with 24 bases lying between them. Germline loops: CDR1 LGHNA, CDR2 YNFKEQ. The CDR3 runs to 15 residues. The CDR3 sequence is CASGGGWANLGGYTF. Here the CDR3 DNA reads TGTGCCAGCGGCGGCGGGTGGGCAAACCTGGGGGGCTACACCTTC.